In its sample, the clone carrying this TCR beta chain was seen a few times. This sample is part of a study of T cells in Graves' hyperthyroidism and ophthalmopathy. The CDR3 has 16 amino acids. Germline V gene lookup returns CDR1 SNHLY and CDR2 FYNNEI. Trimming cost V 0 bases and J 8 bases, with 19 bases left between them. RNA transcripts gave rise to amplified TCR beta CDR3 regions. The HTBI set primed first-round TCR CDR3 RT-PCR. TCRdb used MiXCR to reprocess the multiplex PCR reads, holding one entry per CDR3 protein. The data show 490,000 or so distinct CDR3 sequences, about 22% seen once. The clonotype was recovered from a woman aged 65 to 85 with Graves' ophthalmopathy. The sample comprised blood. The V and J genes are TRBV2 and TRBJ1-2, with D possibly being TRBD1 (5 bases). The CDR3 region has the DNA TGTGCCAGCAGTGAAGCCCCGGGACCCAGACCAGGGGGCTACACCTTC. Amino acids: CASSEAPGPRPGGYTF.